What follows are 14 T cell receptor beta chains derived from one specimen sequenced in a study of OX40 agonist ivuxolimab in advanced cancers. Library construction relied on the immunoSEQ multiplex PCR assay. The table was pulled from immuneACCESS by TCRdb, which kept in-frame rearrangements only. Such tables lose some clones; where checked, under half of the loss comes from unresolved V genes, and the rest has no known cause. For this sample there are tens of thousands of clones; 70% to 90% appear just once. 1.9% of the sample rests with the top ten. Specimen: CD4+ or CD8+ T cells sorted from blood, collected in a trial of the OX40 agonist ivuxolimab. These TCRs come from an adult with an advanced solid tumor such as melanoma, head and neck, liver or kidney cancer.

This rearrangement joins TRBV6-1 to TRBJ2-7; TRBD2 agrees at 7 bases. Germline-derived CDR1 and CDR2 are MNHNS and SASEGT. The CDR3 spans 14 residues. The trim removed 2 bases at V and 7 bases at J, leaving 8 bases unmatched. CDR3 DNA: TGTGCCAGCAGTGAACCGGGACTACCTTTTGAGCAGTACTTC. Protein: CASSEPGLPFEQYF.

This clone occurred once. V is TRBV29-1 and J is TRBJ2-7, with 9 bases that match TRBD2. CDR1 is SQVTM, CDR2 ANQGSEA, per germline. The CDR3 totals 17 residues. V lost 4 bases, J lost 3 bases, and 16 bases stayed unmatched. CDR3 amino acids: CSVGGLLGGRARYEQYF. CDR3 nucleotides: TGCAGCGTTGGCGGATTACTGGGCGGGAGGGCCCGCTACGAGCAGTACTTC.

The table lists this clone with a count of one. The chain is built from TRBV18 and TRBJ2-5; no definite D call. The CDR3 loop spans 18 amino acids. Germline CDR1 reads KGHSH; CDR2 reads LQKENI. V lost 2 bases, J lost 5 bases, and 24 bases lay in between. The CDR3 here is CASSPSSILRPAGETQYF. Written as DNA, the CDR3 is TGTGCCAGCTCACCAAGCTCTATCTTGCGACCAGCCGGGGAGACCCAGTACTTC.

The chain links TRBV19 to TRBJ2-7, with 10 nucleotides matching TRBD1. Germline V gene lookup returns CDR1 LNHDA and CDR2 SQIVND (reference sequence). CDR3 length: 14 amino acids. Trimming cost V 6 bases and J 3 bases; bases outside gene matches: 5. The CDR3 DNA follows: TGTGCCAGTAGGGACAGGGGGAAAAGCTACGAGCAGTACTTC. Translated: CASRDRGKSYEQYF.

The chain combines TRBV9 with TRBJ2-4; D may be TRBD2 (6 bases). V lost 5 bases, J lost 0 bases, and 12 bases lay in between. The CDR3 is 15 residues long. CDR1 is SGDLS, CDR2 YYNGEE, per germline. The CDR3 spells CASSAGLLAKNIQYF. CDR3 in DNA: TGTGCCAGCAGTGCGGGACTTTTAGCCAAAAACATTCAGTACTTC.

The V and J genes are TRBV18 and TRBJ1-2, with D possibly being TRBD1 (6 bases). V was pared by 2 bases and J by 6 bases, with 13 bases between. The CDR3 covers 14 residues. From germline, CDR1 is KGHSH and CDR2 LQKENI. This CDR3 is CASSPEQGRNGYTF. The CDR3 DNA is TGTGCCAGCTCACCAGAACAGGGAAGGAATGGCTACACCTTC. Drawing the rest from reference TRBV18 and TRBJ1-2, the complete variable domain is NAGVMQNPRHLVRRRGQEARLRCSPMKGHSHVYWYRQLPEEGLKFMVYLQKENIIDESGMPKERFSAEFPKEGPSILRIQQVVRGDSAAYFCASSPEQGRNGYTFGSGTRLTVV.

The chain carries TRBV7-9 and TRBJ2-5; 10 nucleotides agree with TRBD2. This CDR3 is built from 14 residues. The J segment lost 6 bases and the V segment lost 8 bases, leaving 9 bases of the junction unmatched. The germline gives CDR1 SEHNR, CDR2 FQNEAQ (reference sequence). CDR3 in DNA: TGTGCCAGCGTCCCTAGCGGGAGCCTACAGACCCAGTACTTC. Protein sequence: CASVPSGSLQTQYF.

The chain couples TRBV29-1 to TRBJ2-1, with TRBD1 matching 8 bases. CDR1 and CDR2 from the germline V gene are SQVTM and ANQGSEA. The CDR3 runs to 14 residues. The junction had 8 bases not matched to a gene; V was cut back by 6 bases and J by 4 bases. The CDR3 bases are TGCAGCGTGACTCTTGACAGGGGATACAATGAGCAGTTCTTC. Translation gives CSVTLDRGYNEQFF.

This clone occurred a few times. The chain has TRBV7-6 and TRBJ2-7; D is ambiguous. Germline V CDR1 and CDR2: SGHVS, FNYEAQ. The CDR3 runs to 17 residues. Trimming shortened V by 5 bases and J by 4 bases, and 24 bases separated the two germline ends. The CDR3: CASSPTPHGQALYEQYF. DNA of the CDR3: TGTGCCAGCAGCCCCACCCCCCATGGGCAGGCACTTTACGAGCAGTACTTC.

As to this clone: Germline and junction disagree at one end, which may indicate a read error. The same CDR3 also results from other DNA sequences found in this sample. CDR3 residues: CASSQELAGDLYEQYF. CDR3 DNA sequence: TGTGCCAGCAGCCAAGAACTAGCGGGAGATCTCTACGAGCAGTACTTC. This sequence joins TRBV4-1 and TRBJ2-7; 11 bases line up with TRBD2. From germline, CDR1 is MGHRA and CDR2 YSYEKL. The CDR3 consists of 16 residues.

This chain joins TRBV19 and TRBJ1-3; 8 nucleotides line up with TRBD1. This CDR3 is built from 15 residues. Germline values: CDR1 LNHDA, CDR2 SQIVND (reference sequence). The V and J ends lost 9 bases and 4 bases, in that order; junction bases with no gene match: 11. This CDR3 is CASISLTGDGNTIYF. In DNA, the CDR3 is TGTGCCAGCATAAGCCTGACAGGGGACGGAAACACCATATATTTT.

The V call is TRBV10-2, the J call TRBJ1-2, with no clear D. Per germline, CDR1 WSHSY and CDR2 SAAADI. V was pared by 4 bases and J by 7 bases, with 16 bases between. CDR3 length: 14 amino acids. The chain's CDR3 is CASSGGGSLGGYTF. CDR3 sequence (DNA): TGCGCCAGCAGTGGTGGAGGCTCTCTAGGTGGCTACACCTTC.

V is TRBV4-2 and J is TRBJ1-4; a possible D gene is TRBD1 (5 bases). Germline V gene lookup returns CDR1 LGHNA and CDR2 YNFKEQ. The germline V and J ends were trimmed by 1 base and 4 bases, with 10 bases remaining between them. The CDR3 contains 15 residues. The CDR3 DNA sequence: TGTGCCAGCAGCCAAGGGGGGGGAATTAATGAAAAACTGTTTTTT. Encoded protein: CASSQGGGINEKLFF.

J is TRBJ2-3 and V is TRBV4-2, with 7 positions matching TRBD1. Germline V gene lookup returns CDR1 LGHNA and CDR2 YNFKEQ. J was trimmed by 3 bases and V by 1 base; bases with no gene match: 13. CDR3 length: 18 amino acids. The chain's CDR3 is CASSQAGHEGAWTDTQYF. CDR3 in DNA: TGTGCCAGCAGCCAAGCCGGCCACGAGGGGGCTTGGACAGATACGCAGTATTTT.